Following are 21 T cell receptor beta chains from one sample sequenced in a study of metastatic and nonmetastatic thyroid tumors. Not a single patient had been given any form of treatment at any point before undergoing thyroid surgery. TCRdb re-called the PCR reads through MiXCR. The table records about 28,000 clones, around 4% of them present only once. The sequenced sample consisted of blood. These receptor sequences come from a male donor with papillary thyroid cancer or a benign thyroid nodule (not recorded which). Some clones in this sample may be carry-over from other donors' samples.

The rearrangement uses TRBV28 and TRBJ2-1; 13 bases map to TRBD2. This CDR3 contains 13 residues. The trim removed 3 bases at V and 11 bases at J, leaving 1 base unmatched. The germline gives CDR1 MDHEN, CDR2 SYDVKM. In DNA, the CDR3 is TGTGCCAGCAGTTTGGGGACTAGCGGGAAGCAGTTCTTC. Its translation is CASSLGTSGKQFF.

This clone was observed a few times. The rearrangement uses TRBV6-1 and TRBJ2-7; D remains ambiguous. The CDR3 is 14 amino acids. CDR1 is MNHNS and CDR2 is SASEGT in the germline V gene. The V gene lost 4 bases and the J gene lost 6 bases, with 16 bases spanning the gap. The CDR3 reads CASSGIVQLCEQYF. The DNA for the CDR3 is TGTGCCAGCAGTGGGATCGTACAGTTGTGCGAGCAGTACTTC.

This clone was counted ten times or more. The V call is TRBV5-6, the J call TRBJ2-7; possibly TRBD2 for D (6 bases). The CDR3 has 13 amino acids. Germline V gene data show CDR1 as SGHDT and CDR2 as YYEEEE. Trimming took off 4 bases at V and 6 bases at J, with 14 bases between the two ends. The chain's CDR3 is CASSPWGVGEQYF. Written as DNA, the CDR3 is TGTGCCAGCAGCCCGTGGGGGGTTGGCGAGCAGTACTTC.

At least ten counts were recorded for this clone. The genes are TRBV6-5 and TRBJ2-3; 8 bases align to TRBD2. Germline assignment: CDR1 MNHEY and CDR2 SVGAGI. The CDR3 spans 15 residues. Unmatched junction bases numbered 7, after V lost 0 bases and J lost 8 bases. CDR3 amino acids: CASSYSRVAGGTQYF. CDR3 in DNA: TGTGCCAGCAGTTACTCGAGGGTCGCGGGAGGTACGCAGTATTTT.

The CDR3 DNA sequence: TGTGCCAGCAGCTTAAGTTCAGATAACTATGGCTACACCTTC. Translation gives CASSLSSDNYGYTF. The gene calls are TRBV7-2 and TRBJ1-2; D gene unclear. CDR1 and CDR2 from the germline V gene are SGHTA and FQGNSA. V was pared by 2 bases and J by 1 base, with 8 bases between. This CDR3 has 14 amino acids.

This clone is medium-sized within its sample. The CDR3 nucleotides are TGTGCCAGCAGTGCACGGACCTCCGGGAACTATGGCTACACCTTC. This translates into CASSARTSGNYGYTF. V is TRBV6-1 and J is TRBJ1-2; D remains unclear. Trimming removed 4 bases from V and 2 bases from J, with 14 bases in between. The CDR3 spans 15 residues. The V gene's germline CDR1 is MNHNS and CDR2 SASEGT.

The chain carries TRBV5-1 and TRBJ1-6; the D gene is possibly TRBD1 (6 bases). The CDR3 loop spans 13 amino acids. Between the trimmed V and J ends, which lost 5 bases and 8 bases, there was a span of 11 bases. Germline CDR1 SGHRS, CDR2 YFSETQ. Here the CDR3 reads CASRDTGYSPLHF. CDR3 coding DNA: TGCGCCAGCAGGGACACAGGGTATTCACCCCTCCACTTT.

By share of the sample, this clone is medium-sized. J is TRBJ2-2 and V is TRBV2; tentatively, D is TRBD1 (6 bases). CDR1 SNHLY and CDR2 FYNNEI come from the germline V gene. Trimming removed 7 bases at V and 1 base at J, with 7 bases between. This CDR3 has 13 amino acids. The chain's CDR3 is CASTGVNTGELFF. For the CDR3, the DNA is TGTGCCAGCACAGGGGTGAACACCGGGGAGCTGTTTTTT.

This clone has a count of ten or more. The chain couples TRBV12-5 to TRBJ1-1, with D maybe TRBD1 (6 bases). Germline V gives CDR1 LGHNT, CDR2 FRNRAP. V was pared by 1 base and J by 4 bases, with 19 bases between. This CDR3 is built from 17 residues. In nucleotides, the CDR3 is TGTGCTAGTGGTTTGGGCGTCACAGGGAAGAGTCGCACTGAAGCTTTCTTT. Translated, it gives CASGLGVTGKSRTEAFF.

This chain links TRBV3-1 with TRBJ2-1; 12 positions agree with TRBD1. CDR1 is LGHDT and CDR2 is YNNKEL in the germline V gene (reference sequence). This CDR3 contains 19 residues. V was pared by 1 base and J by 3 bases, with 10 bases of the junction left unmatched. Here the CDR3 DNA reads TGTGCCAGCAGCCAAGGTACTCCGGGACAGGGGGCCCTCTACAATGAGCAGTTCTTC. Translation: CASSQGTPGQGALYNEQFF.

In its sample, this clone was seen many times. Germline is not matched at one junction end, which may reflect a read error. For the CDR3, the DNA is TGTGCCGGCAGCCAAGAGGAGTGGAAGAACACTGAAGCTTTCTTT. Protein sequence: CAGSQEEWKNTEAFF. The chain carries TRBV14 and TRBJ1-1, with D hard to call. The CDR3 runs 15 residues. CDR1 SGHDN and CDR2 FVKESK come from the germline V gene.

This clone showed up many times. This chain connects TRBV4-1 to TRBJ2-2; the D is unclear. Germline V gives CDR1 MGHRA, CDR2 YSYEKL. V lost 0 bases and J 6 bases, leaving 5 bases between the germline ends. The CDR3 sequence is 13 residues long. The CDR3 region has the DNA TGCGCCAGCAGCCAAGACCTTGCCGGGGAGCTGTTTTTT. It yields the protein CASSQDLAGELFF.

This clone was picked up many times. The chain couples TRBV20-1 to TRBJ2-7; 10 bases are shared with TRBD2. The CDR3 has 14 amino acids. Germline V gene data show CDR1 as DFQATT and CDR2 as SNEGSKA (reference sequence). The V gene end was trimmed by 3 bases and the J gene end by 5 bases; junction bases not matched to a gene: 7. This CDR3 is CSARKASGSHEQYF. In DNA form, the CDR3 reads TGCAGTGCTAGGAAGGCTAGCGGGAGTCACGAGCAGTACTTC.

This clone was observed many times. The gene calls are TRBV13 and TRBJ2-3, with D unclear. The CDR3 is made up of 17 amino acids. V shed 4 bases and J shed 1 base, with 18 bases lying between them. The V gene's germline CDR1 is PRHDT and CDR2 FYEKMQ (reference sequence). CDR3 region: CASSSSRPVTRTDTQYF. DNA for the CDR3: TGTGCCAGCAGCTCCTCAAGACCCGTTACCCGCACAGATACGCAGTATTTT.

This clone was detected a few times. The chain recombines TRBV27 with TRBJ2-1, with no clear D. Looked up from germline, CDR1 is MNHEY and CDR2 is SMNVEV (reference sequence). V was cut by 5 bases and J by 0 bases, with 2 bases left in between. The CDR3 consists of 12 residues. Here the CDR3 DNA reads TGTGCCAGCAGTCACTCCTACAATGAGCAGTTCTTC. Protein sequence: CASSHSYNEQFF.

This clone was recorded many times. The chain is built from TRBV7-9 and TRBJ1-4; 9 bases are shared with TRBD1. Germline V gene sequence: CDR1 SEHNR, CDR2 FQNEAQ (reference sequence). The CDR3 runs to 16 residues. V dropped 0 bases and J dropped 4; count of bases not matched to a gene: 3. The CDR3 protein is CASSLAGTGLNEKLFF. The CDR3 region has the DNA TGTGCCAGCAGCTTAGCTGGGACAGGGCTTAATGAAAAACTGTTTTTT.

In this sample, this clone turned up many times. V and J are TRBV4-1 and TRBJ2-7, with D possibly TRBD1 on 7 matching bases. CDR1 and CDR2 (germline): MGHRA, YSYEKL. Trimming took 4 bases from V and 0 from J, leaving 10 bases between them. The length of the CDR3 is 14 residues. CDR3 nucleotide sequence: TGCGCCAGCAGCCGCGGGGACAGCTCCTACGAGCAGTACTTC. Its protein is CASSRGDSSYEQYF.

Within the sample, this clone is medium-sized (0.01 to 0.1%). Here the CDR3 reads CASSLLGHRNQPQHF. The CDR3 coding sequence is TGTGCCAGCAGTTTACTAGGACACAGAAATCAGCCCCAGCATTTT. V is TRBV27 and J is TRBJ1-5, with D perhaps TRBD1 (5 bases). The CDR3 totals 15 residues. V lost 2 bases and J 4 bases, leaving 12 bases between the germline ends. The germline V gene encodes CDR1 MNHEY and CDR2 SMNVEV (reference sequence).

In its sample, this clone was seen a few times. V usage is TRBV5-4 and J usage is TRBJ2-7; perhaps TRBD2 as D (6 bases). The germline gives CDR1 SGHNT, CDR2 YYREEE (reference sequence). Deletions cut 2 bases from V and 3 bases from J, with 21 bases between. The CDR3 has 17 amino acids. CDR3 residues: CASSLKGLNNPSYEQYF. The CDR3 DNA sequence: TGTGCCAGCAGCTTAAAAGGACTAAATAATCCTAGCTACGAGCAGTACTTC.

Ten or more counts support this clone. The J gene is TRBJ1-5, the V gene TRBV10-3; D gene uncertain. This CDR3 comprises 16 residues. Germline CDR1 ENHRY, CDR2 SYGVKD. Trimming took 2 bases from V and 0 from J, leaving 11 bases between them. DNA for the CDR3: TGTGCCATCAGTGAGGGGCGGACTAATAGCAATCAGCCCCAGCATTTT. It yields the protein CAISEGRTNSNQPQHF.

Ten or more counts support this clone. With a much larger clone just one base away, this may be a read error. The gene calls are TRBV28 and TRBJ2-7, with D possibly matching TRBD1 (5 bases). Per the germline V gene, CDR1 is MDHEN and CDR2 is SYDVKM. The V and J ends lost 4 bases and 5 bases respectively, with 15 bases between them. This CDR3 is built from 14 residues. The CDR3 sequence is CASSSLSRENEQYF. DNA of the CDR3: TGTGCCAGCAGTTCTCTCAGCAGGGAAAACGAGCAGTACTTC.